This entry concerns a single T cell receptor beta chain. Its antigen remains unidentified. These data are taken from a study of vaccination and CD4 T cells after COVID-19. In the study overall: Cells were stimulated with overlapping spike peptides from SARS-CoV-2, HCoV-NL63, HCoV-OC43 and HCoV-229E. The study's findings and limits: The rise in median SARS-CoV-2-reactive clonotypes, from around 20 to 38, was not significant.

V dropped 5 bases and J dropped 5; count of bases not matched to a gene: 26. Looked up from germline, CDR1 is MNHNS and CDR2 is SASEGT. The CDR3 runs 22 residues. Described treatment: approximately 9-day PBMC culture with coronavirus spike peptide pools or control peptides (ViraFEST assay). The Oncomine TCR Beta short-read assay sequenced DNA from cultured CD4+ T cells. The source of extracted genomic DNA was cultured CD4+ T cells. TCRdb re-called the PCR reads with MiXCR, one entry per CDR3 protein. This sample has more than 13,000 distinct CDR3 sequences; around 24% occur once, and the top ten carry roughly a sixth.

The material was CD4+ T cells from blood, cultured in vitro, obtained after SARS-CoV-2 vaccination. The receptor comes from a human donor who had recovered from COVID-19. V gene TRBV6-1 combines with J gene TRBJ2-2, with 10 bases lining up with TRBD2. DNA of the CDR3: TGTGCCAGCAGTCCGCGGACAGGGAGAGTCGCTAGCGGGAGCCCGAGTACCGGGGAGCTGTTTTTT. Its protein product is CASSPRTGRVASGSPSTGELFF.